This T cell receptor beta chain was found in a study of blood T cell repertoires in COVID-19. Clones were sequenced by immunoSEQ multiplex PCR, and TCRdb holds only the in-frame ones, with some missing. The table records roughly 250,000 clones, 80% to 95% of them present only once. The source of this sequence is a woman aged 18 to 35 who had recovered from COVID-19. The sample was PBMCs or T cells enriched from blood (not recorded which).

Here the CDR3 DNA reads TGTGCCAGCAGCTCCATTGCAGGGAATAATTCACCCCTCCACTTT. Translation gives CASSSIAGNNSPLHF. The chain has TRBV5-6 and TRBJ1-6, with D tentatively TRBD1 (5 bases). The CDR3 has 15 amino acids. Trimming left V 3 bases short and J 5 bases short, with 12 bases between. Germline assignment: CDR1 SGHDT and CDR2 YYEEEE.